The rows below give T cell receptor beta chains drawn from one sample of a study of CD8+CD57+ T cells in acquired aplastic anemia. TCRdb called the reads again in MiXCR, with one record for every CDR3 protein. The data contain fewer than 200,000 distinct CDR3 sequences, 71% of them singletons. Sequenced input: sorted CD4+, CD8+, or CD8+CD57+ T cells (not recorded which) from PBMCs. Receptors were obtained from a human donor with aplastic anemia. Both conserved end residues are part of each CDR3. Fields, in order: D gene, V gene, J gene, clone size, CDR3 DNA, CDR3 protein. A D gene is named only where the DNA matches it firmly. The size field is filled for only some rows; it gives once, few, many or a size class.

>-|TRBV6-4|TRBJ2-1|-
TGTGCCAGCAGTGAAGCGAACACCGGGGAGCAGTTCTTC
CASSEANTGEQFF
>TRBD2|TRBV5-6|TRBJ2-5|-
TGTGCCAGCAGCTTGGCCGGGAGGGGAGGCGAGACCCAGTACTTC
CASSLAGRGGETQYF
>TRBD2|TRBV9|TRBJ2-3|-
TGTGCCAGCAGCGTAGGGGCGGGGGATTACACAGATACGCAGTATTTT
CASSVGAGDYTDTQYF
>TRBD2|TRBV10-3|TRBJ2-1|-
TGTGCCACCTACGGACTAGCCAGCAATGAGCAGTTCTTC
CATYGLASNEQFF
>-|TRBV7-9|TRBJ1-4|-
TGTGCCAGCAGCACACGACAGGATGAAAAACTGTTTTTT
CASSTRQDEKLFF
>-|TRBV7-3|TRBJ2-1|-
TGTGCCAGCAGTTCGACGGGACCATTGAACAATGAGCAGTTCTTC
CASSSTGPLNNEQFF
>-|TRBV14|TRBJ1-2|-
TGTGCCAGCAGCCAGGAAAGGGACTATGGCTACACCTTC
CASSQERDYGYTF
>-|TRBV15|TRBJ2-7|-
TGTGCCACTTCCTTACGGTTAAGATGGGAGGACACCTACGAGCAGTACTTC
CATSLRLRWEDTYEQYF
>TRBD1|TRBV25-1|TRBJ1-1|-
TGTGCCAGCAGTTACGCGGGACAGGGCTCGATGGCTTTCTTT
CASSYAGQGSMAFF
>TRBD2|TRBV25-1|TRBJ2-5|-
TGTGCCAGCAGTGAATATAGGACTAGCGGGGGACGGGAGACCCAGTACTTC
CASSEYRTSGGRETQYF
>TRBD1|TRBV10-1|TRBJ2-7|-
TGCGCCAGCAGCAGAGGACAGGGAAGCTCCTACGAGCAGTACTTC
CASSRGQGSSYEQYF
>-|TRBV15|TRBJ1-4|many
TGTGCCACCAGCAGAGATACCTGGGGGCTTAATGAAAAACTGTTTTTT
CATSRDTWGLNEKLFF
>TRBD1|TRBV6-2/TRBV6-3|TRBJ1-2|-
TGTGCCAGCAGTTACTCCCCGACAGGGAACTATGGCTACACCTTC
CASSYSPTGNYGYTF
>-|TRBV20-1|TRBJ2-7|-
TGCAGTGCTAGTCGAGCGGGTTCCGCCGAGCAGTACTTC
CSASRAGSAEQYF
>-|TRBV20-1|TRBJ2-1|few
TGCAGTGCTCGCAACAATGAGCAGTTCTTC
CSARNNEQFF
>TRBD2|TRBV9|TRBJ2-7|-
TGTGCCAGCAGCGTAGCCCCGCGACTAGCGGGGGGTTCCTACGAGCAGTACTTC
CASSVAPRLAGGSYEQYF
>-|TRBV9|TRBJ1-1|-
TGTGCCAGCAGCGTACGGGCAGGCTTAAACACTGAAGCTTTCTTT
CASSVRAGLNTEAFF
>-|TRBV10-3|TRBJ2-3|once
TGTGCCATCAGTGACCCGGCCGGGGTATGGGGAGATACGCAGTATTTT
CAISDPAGVWGDTQYF
>-|TRBV2|TRBJ2-7|-
TGTGCCTTCACTGTTCTATGGGGCTCCTACGAGCAGTACTTC
CAFTVLWGSYEQYF
>TRBD1|TRBV4-1|TRBJ1-4|-
TGCGCCAGCAGCCAAGGGGGACAGGGTCGTGAAAAACTGTTTTTT
CASSQGGQGREKLFF
>-|TRBV2|TRBJ1-2|-
TGTGCCAGCAGTCTGGTAGCTAACTATGGCTACACCTTC
CASSLVANYGYTF
>TRBD1|TRBV15|TRBJ1-3|-
TGTGCCACCAGCAGAGCAGGGGGCATTGGTGGAAACACCATATATTTT
CATSRAGGIGGNTIYF
>-|TRBV2|TRBJ2-7|few
TGTGCCAGCATGAGGGACTGGGTGGGTCACGAGCAGTACTTC
CASMRDWVGHEQYF
>-|TRBV10-3|TRBJ2-1|-
TGTGCCCCAAACATAGACAATGAGCAGTTCTTC
CAPNIDNEQFF
>-|TRBV7-9|TRBJ1-5|-
TGTGCCAGCAGCTTATCCGGGACCGATGGTTCGGCCCAGCATTTT
CASSLSGTDGSAQHF
>-|TRBV7-8|TRBJ1-1|-
TGTGCCAGCAGCTTAGTGGCAGGGCGGACTGAAGCTTTCTTT
CASSLVAGRTEAFF
>TRBD2|TRBV7-9|TRBJ2-2|-
TGTGCCAGCAGCTTACGGCTAGCGGGAATCACCGGGGAGCTGTCTTTT
CASSLRLAGITGELSF
>TRBD1|TRBV29-1|TRBJ2-3|few
TGCAGCGTTGAAAGGACAGGACAAACGCAGTATTTT
CSVERTGQTQYF